The entry that follows covers one T cell receptor (beta chain) sequence. Its antigen is not identified. These data originate in a study of vaccination effects on CD4 cells after COVID-19. Study details: Of the BNT162b2 and mRNA-1273 vaccines, participants received two doses of one or the other.

Some clones are missing from TCRdb's copy, which holds only in-frame ones; the method was immunoSEQ multiplex PCR. Seen here are under 25,000 clones, around 70% observed once, and the top ten hold around 16%. The CDR3 extends over 15 amino acids. Peptide-pool stimulation followed by sequencing identified expanded antigen-specific CD4+ clonotypes in the ViraFEST assay. Scientists isolated CD4+ T cells after an approximately ten-day culture period ended. It was between March and December 2020 that the person had a SARS-CoV-2 infection confirmed by PCR. Study findings and constraints: Late post-vaccination, clones induced by infection and those induced by vaccine underwent marked clonal contraction. The study enrolled few convalescent patients and sampled no early post-infection timepoints.

This chain connects TRBV21-1 to TRBJ2-3. TRBV21-1 is tagged as a pseudogene. This TCR derives from a human donor who had a prior SARS-CoV-2 infection. The sequencing used CD4+ T cells from PBMCs cultured with SARS-CoV-2 spike peptides, collected before COVID-19 vaccination. CDR3 sequence (DNA): TGTGCCAGCATGGAGTCGGGCTTTTTGGCAGATACGCAGTATTTT. Amino acids: CASMESGFLADTQYF.